One sample yielded the 19 T cell receptor beta chains listed below, sequenced in a study of Tregs in tolerant kidney transplant recipients. TCRdb's table, derived via immunoSEQ multiplex PCR, lists solely in-frame clones and lacks some. The repertoire holds over 3,500 clones, with about three fifths as singletons. Their recognized antigens are unknown. Sequenced: CD8+ T cells from blood cultured with allogeneic cells. These receptors were obtained from a human donor in good health.

This clone came up a few times. This chain connects TRBV27 to TRBJ2-1, with 7 bases fitting TRBD2. Germline V gene data show CDR1 as MNHEY and CDR2 as SMNVEV (reference sequence). The junction had 15 bases not matched to a gene; V was cut back by 6 bases and J by 4 bases. The CDR3 has 17 residues. CDR3 in DNA: TGTGCCAGCAGATCTCTCGCGGGGGAGCTAACATACAATGAGCAGTTCTTC. It codes for CASRSLAGELTYNEQFF.

This clone was observed a single time. The genes are TRBV6-4 and TRBJ2-3; tentatively, D is TRBD2 (5 bases). The CDR3 contains 13 residues. The V and J ends lost 7 bases and 2 bases respectively, with 10 bases between them. Germline V gene lookup returns CDR1 MRHNA and CDR2 SNTAGT. The CDR3 reads CASIPDSTDTQYF. CDR3 DNA: TGTGCCAGCATTCCGGACTCCACAGATACGCAGTATTTT.

V and J are TRBV2 and TRBJ2-7; TRBD1 aligns across 12 bases. Germline loops: CDR1 SNHLY, CDR2 FYNNEI. The CDR3 is 14 residues long. V shed 8 bases, J shed 6 bases, and the junction held 8 bases outside the gene matches. The CDR3 region has the DNA TGTGCCAGCCCGCCGGGACAGGGGGCTATCGAGCAGTACTTC. This sequence encodes CASPPGQGAIEQYF.

The rearrangement joins TRBV19 to TRBJ1-5; D gene uncertain. V was clipped by 8 bases and J by 3 bases, with 23 bases between them. CDR3 length: 17 amino acids. Germline CDR1 and CDR2: LNHDA and SQIVND (reference sequence). CDR3 loop: CASSPGPGPLYNQPQHF. For the CDR3, the DNA is TGTGCCAGTTCTCCGGGCCCAGGCCCCCTATACAATCAGCCCCAGCATTTT.

V is TRBV9 and J is TRBJ2-1, with 8 bases matching TRBD2. Germline CDR1 SGDLS, CDR2 YYNGEE. V dropped 1 base and J dropped 9; count of bases not matched to a gene: 6. The CDR3 is made up of 14 amino acids. The CDR3 sequence: CASSVPGGKGEQFF. CDR3 sequence (DNA): TGTGCCAGCAGCGTACCGGGGGGGAAGGGTGAGCAGTTCTTC.

This clone was detected a few times. The chain joins TRBV5-1 to TRBJ1-4; TRBD1 matches at 7 bases. J lost 0 bases, V lost 4 bases, and 6 bases had no gene match. The germline V gene encodes CDR1 SGHRS and CDR2 YFSETQ. This CDR3 has 16 residues. The CDR3 is CASSLGQAATNEKLFF. The CDR3 DNA is TGCGCCAGCAGCCTCGGACAGGCCGCAACTAATGAAAAACTGTTTTTT. The full variable domain, its missing parts supplied by reference TRBV5-1 and TRBJ1-4, is KAGVTQTPRYLIKTRGQQVTLSCSPISGHRSVSWYQQTPGQGLQFLFEYFSETQRNKGNFPGRFSGRQFSNSRSEMNVSTLELGDSALYLCASSLGQAATNEKLFFGSGTQLSVL.

The chain links TRBV29-1 to TRBJ2-1, with TRBD2 matching over 11 bases. CDR3 length: 18 amino acids. Germline assignment: CDR1 SQVTM and CDR2 ANQGSEA. With V trimmed by 6 bases and J by 6 bases, 19 bases remained unmatched. The CDR3 loop reads CSVPSGLAGTSGTNEQFF. The CDR3 region has the DNA TGCAGCGTCCCCTCGGGACTCGCCGGGACTAGCGGCACCAATGAGCAGTTCTTC.

The rearrangement links TRBV27 to TRBJ1-3; 7 nucleotides match TRBD1. Germline assignment: CDR1 MNHEY and CDR2 SMNVEV (reference sequence). The CDR3 loop spans 15 amino acids. V shed 6 bases, J shed 2 bases, and the junction held 7 bases outside the gene matches. CDR3 DNA sequence: TGTGCCAGCAGCACAGGGGAGTCGCCTGGAAACACCATATATTTT. It specifies CASSTGESPGNTIYF.

V gene TRBV5-4 combines with J gene TRBJ1-2; D is unresolved. Trimming shortened V by 3 bases and J by 4 bases, and 13 bases separated the two germline ends. The germline gives CDR1 SGHNT, CDR2 YYREEE (reference sequence). This CDR3 has 14 residues. The CDR3 spells CASSWAGSAYGYTF. CDR3 nucleotide sequence: TGTGCCAGCAGCTGGGCTGGGAGTGCCTATGGCTACACCTTC.

The chain carries TRBV7-9 and TRBJ2-1; maybe TRBD2 (6 bases). The germline V and J ends were trimmed by 5 bases and 14 bases, with 16 bases remaining between them. The germline CDR1 and CDR2 sequences are SEHNR and FQNEAQ (reference sequence). The CDR3 consists of 12 residues. The DNA for the CDR3 is TGTGCCAGCAGCCCGGGCGGGGCCCGTAAGTTCTTC. Protein product: CASSPGGARKFF. Full variable domain (rest looked up from reference TRBV7-9 and TRBJ2-1): DTGVSQNPRHKITKRGQNVTFRCDPISEHNRLYWYRQTLGQGPEFLTYFQNEAQLEKSRLLSDRFSAERPKGSFSTLEIQRTEQGDSAMYLCASSPGGARKFFGPGTRLTVL.

This chain uses TRBV29-1 with TRBJ2-7, with D maybe TRBD2 (9 bases). This CDR3 spans 19 amino acids. CDR1 is SQVTM and CDR2 is ANQGSEA in the germline V gene. The germline V and J ends were trimmed by 1 base and 4 bases, with 29 bases remaining between them. The CDR3 region is CSVEGSGGALGLASYEQYF. The CDR3 DNA follows: TGCAGCGTTGAAGGGTCAGGGGGCGCTTTGGGACTAGCTTCGTACGAGCAGTACTTC.

This clone was observed a few times. The J gene is TRBJ2-1, the V gene TRBV27, with D perhaps TRBD2 (5 bases). Germline V lookup: CDR1 MNHEY, CDR2 SMNVEV (reference sequence). This CDR3 has 14 amino acids. The V end lost 3 bases, the J end lost 5 bases, and 11 bases lay between the germline ends. CDR3 coding DNA: TGTGCCAGCAGTTTGCTCGGGGTCAACAATGAGCAGTTCTTC. Amino acid sequence: CASSLLGVNNEQFF.

The genes are TRBV23-1 and TRBJ1-6; no clear D gene. TRBV23-1 is given ORF status, its function remaining uncertain. CDR3 size: 13 residues. The ends were cut back, 5 bases at V and 8 bases at J, with 10 bases in the middle. The CDR3 loop is CASSGFWDSPLHF. The CDR3 nucleotides read TGCGCCAGCAGTGGTTTCTGGGATTCACCCCTCCACTTT.

V and J are TRBV15 and TRBJ1-4; possibly TRBD1 for D (5 bases). The germline gives CDR1 LNHNV, CDR2 YYDKDF (reference sequence). The CDR3 extends over 15 amino acids. With 5 bases removed from V and 0 bases from J, the gap between germline ends came to 10 bases. The CDR3 reads CATSDDRATNEKLFF. The CDR3 nucleotides read TGTGCCACCAGCGATGACAGAGCAACTAATGAAAAACTGTTTTTT.

V is TRBV7-6 and J is TRBJ2-7; D gene uncertain. Trimming took off 1 base at V and 4 bases at J, with 2 bases between the two ends. Per germline, CDR1 SGHVS and CDR2 FNYEAQ. This CDR3 has 11 residues. CDR3 in DNA: TGTGCCAGCAGCTTAGTGTACGAGCAGTACTTC. Its protein is CASSLVYEQYF.

The chain employs TRBV9 and TRBJ2-1, with 7 bases aligning to TRBD2. The CDR3 runs 15 residues. Germline V lookup: CDR1 SGDLS, CDR2 YYNGEE. With 4 bases clipped from V and 6 bases from J, the junction kept 10 bases outside the gene matches. In DNA, the CDR3 is TGTGCCAGCAGCTCCCTGGCGGGAGAGGGCAATGAGCAGTTCTTC. It encodes CASSSLAGEGNEQFF.

This clone was seen a handful of times. The V and J genes are TRBV15 and TRBJ2-7, with a weak D call TRBD2 (5 bases). This CDR3 spans 12 amino acids. CDR1 and CDR2 from the germline V gene are LNHNV and YYDKDF (reference sequence). Trimming cost V 1 base and J 4 bases, with 5 bases left between them. The CDR3 sequence: CATSRGGYEQYF. CDR3 bases: TGTGCCACCAGCAGAGGCGGGTACGAGCAGTACTTC.

The chain links TRBV2 to TRBJ1-5, with TRBD1 matching over 7 bases. This CDR3 region has 17 residues. Germline V CDR1 and CDR2: SNHLY, FYNNEI. The V and J ends lost 2 bases and 2 bases, in that order; junction bases with no gene match: 9. CDR3 in amino acids: CASSEPRDRGGNQPQHF. In DNA, the CDR3 is TGTGCCAGCAGTGAACCACGGGACAGAGGGGGCAATCAGCCCCAGCATTTT.

This clone was observed a few times. The genes are TRBV7-3 and TRBJ1-3; D may be TRBD1 (6 bases). Per the germline V gene, CDR1 is SGHTA and CDR2 is FQGTGA. With 0 bases removed from V and 2 bases from J, the gap between germline ends came to 14 bases. This CDR3 region has 17 residues. CDR3 amino acids: CASSLTSGQSPGNTIYF. For the CDR3, the DNA is TGTGCCAGCAGCTTAACGTCCGGACAGTCCCCTGGAAACACCATATATTTT.